The T cell receptor beta chain described here comes from a study of cytomegalovirus exposure and HLA in healthy donors (dated by TCRdb to 2017 to 2019). About the study as a whole: In an earlier analysis of roughly 500 of the donors, 250 to 300 Gb of sequence data and about 110 million unique TCR beta sequences from some 170 million T cells were reported. Roughly 320 gigabases of sequencing data and 70 million to 95 million unique TCR sequences made up an early release that covered roughly 670 HLA-typed donors. Of the roughly 400 genotyped donors, more than 75% were placed in the genetic ancestry cluster associated with self-reported Caucasian donors. The study was designed to test whether signatures of past pathogen exposure could be identified by cataloging public T cell receptors. The study profiled the T cell repertoires of around 700 subjects by immunosequencing and related them to cytomegalovirus serostatus. A separate validation cohort of roughly 120 different subjects was used in addition to the 666-subject first cohort. High-throughput TCR immunosequencing, statistical association of individual TCRs with disease status, and machine learning were combined to predict cytomegalovirus infection status. A later analysis re-analyzed previously published TCR beta repertoires from 500 to 700 donors and added high-resolution HLA genotyping to study TCR occurrence patterns. Rather than drawing on any new phenotypic data, the later analysis identified candidate immune exposures from TCR beta sequences and the way those sequences occurred across donors. To decide whether each TCR beta V gene segment behaved as functional or pseudogenic, an earlier analysis of some 600 of the donors relied on high-throughput TCR beta sequencing. Alongside the repertoire data, information on donor age, sex, ethnicity and CMV serostatus was compiled. A later genetic analysis took genome-wide SNP genotypes for about 60% of the roughly 670 donors and used that subset as a discovery cohort. All discovery cohort repertoires had been generated using a single sequencing platform. Both class I and class II loci were covered by HLA typing, at four-digit resolution. The number of typed donors differed by locus: about 620-640 for A, B, C, DRB1 and DQB1; 500 to 550 for DQA1; 606 for DPA1; and roughly 470 for DPB1. Four to six DR-DQ haplotypes were handled as single units for association and clustering, since linkage in the cohort was strong. Among 300 to 500 genotyped donors of the cohort, an average of about 240,000 unique TCR beta nucleotide sequences was sequenced per donor, of which 15% to 20% were non-productive. Results the study describes overall, beyond this receptor: A further reported finding was that TCR beta sequences accurately predicted the HLA-A and HLA-B alleles for most subjects in the first cohort. A later analysis found that TCR association rates varied across HLA loci, with DRB1 alleles showing the most associated TCRs and HLA-C alleles the fewest. Because counts were too low, seventeen rarely observed V segments, including chromosome 9 orphons, were left out of the earlier analysis of 500 to 650 of the donors. V-gene and J-gene trimming of TCR beta chains was associated with a missense DCLRE1C variant in a later genetic analysis, and the association was replicated in an independent cohort. Because HLA typing was missing for some donors at each locus, association tests included only the typed subset. According to a later analysis, parvovirus B19, influenza, CMV and Epstein-Barr virus appeared linked to several top co-occurrence clusters. In this cohort, only TCR beta chains were sequenced, and detectable features were limited by the absence of alpha or paired-chain data. At a false discovery rate of 0.05, a later analysis linked under 20,000 TCR beta sequences to specific HLA alleles. Most CMV-associated TCR beta chains appeared to be HLA-restricted in a later analysis, and the HLA associations seemed to be driven largely by CMV exposure. When HLA alleles, especially DR and DQ, strongly co-occurred, attributing TCR associations to individual alleles was difficult. Compared with the approximately 600-donor mean, donors in an Asian-associated ancestry cluster had fewer N-insertions in productive TCRs, according to a later genetic analysis. In vitro tests confirmed that a few of the cytomegalovirus-associated TCR beta chains recognize cytomegalovirus antigens. A group of highly shared sequence variants was considered likely to be a technical artifact of the sequencing pipeline. In a later analysis, HLA-associated TCR beta chains were found to be more clonally expanded and to have lower generation probabilities than equally common non-associated chains. For the cohort, immune exposure information was limited to CMV serostatus. Correlated functional status among segregating V segments might reflect linkage disequilibrium, but an unknown experimental factor could not be ruled out. The presence/absence analyses assumed that sequencing depth was roughly uniform across donors, and that assumption may not be true. In an earlier analysis of about 600 of the donors, most TCR beta V segments appeared in productive rearrangements about 87% or about 30% of the time, broadly matching IMGT annotations. Across donors, most TCR sequences were observed very rarely, whereas some public TCRs were present in many individuals. A total of fewer than 200 TCR beta chains were listed by the study as associated with cytomegalovirus. Because the 87-base-pair reads could not distinguish some IMGT-functional V segments, including TRBV6-2 and TRBV6-3, those segments were excluded. It was suggested by the authors that the approach could potentially be generalized to other disease states and immunological phenotypes. The classifier was reported to diagnose cytomegalovirus status with high specificity and sensitivity in both the original cohort and the validation cohort.

The sample holds one count of this clone. No cognate antigen has been identified for it. Base qualities are missing; no much larger clone stands one base away. The method behind the library was the immunoSEQ multiplex PCR assay. For the multiplex PCR, a mixture combining 60 forward primers for TCR Vbeta segments and 13 reverse primers for TCR Jbeta segments was used. Amplification of the CDR3 region of rearranged TCR beta genes was performed with a multiplex PCR assay on genomic DNA. On the Illumina HiSeq System, the amplified TCR beta libraries were sequenced as 87-base-pair reads. The authors' pipeline ran thus. Across the 666 repertoires, a later analysis counted approximately 75 million unique TCR beta chains, 9 million to 14 million of which were shared by at least two donors. Raw reads were error-corrected and collapsed into unique sequences by a nearest-neighbor algorithm in which closely related sequences were merged to remove PCR and sequencing errors. V, D and J gene segments were assigned by aligning CDR3 sequences to IMGT reference sequences. For a sequence to be retained, a match of at least six nucleotides was required to both a V gene segment and a J gene segment. A rearrangement counted as productive if the CDR3 had no stop codons and remained in frame with V and J, and every other rearrangement counted as non-productive. CDR3 was defined by IMGT convention, running from the second conserved V-encoded cysteine to the conserved J-encoded phenylalanine. The earlier analysis of about 570 of the donors excluded any sequence lacking an unambiguous match to a single V gene segment. An earlier analysis of a few hundred of the donors called V segments functional above 56.7% productive rearrangements and segregating when the between-donor standard deviation exceeded 5%. A statistical classification framework was built for diagnosing cytomegalovirus status from the catalog of TCR beta chain sequences. In a later analysis, V and J genes were assigned by comparing TCR nucleotide sequences against IMGT/GENE-DB human TR gene sequences. In a later analysis, CDR3 sequences and most-parsimonious VDJ recombination scenarios were assigned using the TCRdist pipeline. In a later analysis, each TCR beta chain was defined by its CDR3 amino acid sequence together with its V-gene family, and reads without a unique V-gene family were excluded. In a later analysis, 550 to 650 highly shared, low-generation-probability nucleotide sequences were removed to address suspected cross-contamination and a sequencing artifact. In a later analysis, a clonal expansion index for each public chain was calculated from normalized within-repertoire ranks of inferred template counts. In a later analysis, generation probabilities were computed using a VDJ recombination model fitted to out-of-frame rearrangements, and the results were checked against IGoR. A later analysis scored TCR-TCR, TCR-HLA and TCR-CMV co-occurrence with hypergeometric tests, applying a repertoire-size bias correction to TCR pairs. A later analysis estimated false discovery rates by permuting HLA or CMV assignments 20 times. In a later analysis, co-occurring TCRs were grouped using DBSCAN, with TCRdist sequence similarity added in when clustering inside HLA-allele-positive subsets. Repertoires with fewer than 30,000 or more than 120,000 public chains were left out of co-occurrence clustering, as were five repertoires with anomalous nucleotide sharing. TCRdb holds this immuneACCESS table with in-frame rearrangements only. Some clones are missing; in checked studies, unresolved V genes explain under half, and the rest has no known cause. V, J and clone size reflect that table, while D and trimming were determined from the DNA. A total of approximately 130,000 clones appear in this sample, 87% of them only once. The ten largest clones capture less than 5.5% of the sample.

The trim is 3 bases for V and 2 bases for J, with a gap of 10 bases between the germline ends. The CDR3, cysteine through phenylalanine, is 13 amino acids long. The CDR3 DNA has 39 bases and is translated from base 1. CDR1 and CDR2, looked up from the germline V gene, are SQVTM and ANQGSEA. The cohort consisted of 666 healthy bone marrow donors. At the time of sampling, all cohort members were nominally healthy, though unrecorded immune exposures were likely present. The donor was CMV seronegative and was included in the group of around 320 seronegative cohort members. Every donor gave a peripheral blood sample, and the peripheral blood mononuclear cells from that sample were used for TCR beta sequencing. The Qiagen DNeasy Blood Extraction Kit was used to extract genomic DNA from the blood cell samples.

The chain is made from TRBV29-1 and TRBJ1-2; the best D guess is TRBD1, with 5 bases matching. Sequencing used PBMCs. This clonotype was sampled from a young woman in good health and CMV-seronegative. The CDR3 has the sequence CSVDTGDNYGYTF. Read as DNA, the sequence is TGCAGCGTTGATACAGGAGACAACTATGGCTACACCTTC.